Listed below are T cell receptor beta chains from one sample, sequenced in a study of control samples from healthy donors and cancer patients. Sequencing used immunoSEQ multiplex PCR; TCRdb keeps in-frame clones, though not all of them. The sample consists of roughly 95,000 clones, around 90% of them appearing once. The sequenced sample was blood. These receptors came from a man aged 25-40 years in good health. CDR3s include the opening cysteine and the closing phenylalanine or tryptophan. The D gene is left open where the match is weak. For some rows the clone size is stated as once, few or many, or as a class when expanded; others skip it.

clone size,CDR3 length,J gene,V gene,D gene,CDR3 protein,CDR3 DNA
NA,14,TRBJ1-2,TRBV28,NA,CASSSSLANYGYTF,TGTGCCAGCAGTTCCTCACTAGCTAACTATGGCTACACCTTC
NA,15,TRBJ1-2,TRBV18,TRBD1,CASSQQGDVNYGYTF,TGTGCCAGCTCACAACAGGGGGATGTCAACTATGGCTACACCTTC
NA,16,TRBJ2-5,TRBV14,TRBD2,CASSTRSGSPQETQYF,TGTGCCAGCAGCACCCGGAGCGGGAGTCCACAAGAGACCCAGTACTTC
NA,16,TRBJ1-3,TRBV7-3,NA,CASSPGPSTSGNTIYF,TGTGCCAGCAGCCCCGGGCCTTCTACCTCTGGAAACACCATATATTTT
few,14,TRBJ2-3,TRBV2,NA,CASRETEYTDTQYF,TGTGCCAGCAGGGAGACGGAGTACACAGATACGCAGTATTTT
NA,14,TRBJ2-7,TRBV27,TRBD1,CASSYDRVNYEQYF,TGTGCCAGCAGTTACGACAGGGTTAACTACGAGCAGTACTTC
NA,14,TRBJ2-3,TRBV2,NA,CASNQGRGTDTQYF,TGTGCCAGCAACCAGGGGCGGGGCACAGATACGCAGTATTTT
NA,14,TRBJ2-1,TRBV6-6,TRBD1,CASSLRTGGNEQFF,TGTGCCAGCAGTTTACGGACAGGGGGCAATGAGCAGTTCTTC
NA,14,TRBJ1-6,TRBV27,NA,CASSPRRYNSPLHF,TGTGCCAGCAGTCCCCGGAGGTATAATTCACCCCTCCACTTT
NA,16,TRBJ2-2,TRBV10-3,TRBD2,CAISESPAGGPGELFF,TGTGCCATCAGTGAGTCGCCAGCGGGAGGCCCCGGGGAGCTGTTTTTT
NA,14,TRBJ1-4,TRBV19,TRBD1,CASRSQGGGEKLFF,TGTGCCAGTAGATCTCAGGGGGGGGGAGAAAAACTGTTTTTT
NA,14,TRBJ2-7,TRBV3-1/TRBV3-2,NA,CASSRTGSSYEQYF,TGTGCCAGCAGCCGGACGGGGAGCTCCTACGAGCAGTACTTC
NA,14,TRBJ2-1,TRBV7-9,NA,CASSIVQGKNEQFF,TGTGCCAGCAGCATCGTTCAGGGGAAGAATGAGCAGTTCTTC
NA,14,TRBJ2-1,TRBV4-1,TRBD2,CASSRPSGSNEQFF,TGCGCCAGCAGCCGCCCTAGCGGGAGCAATGAGCAGTTCTTC
NA,16,TRBJ1-4,TRBV30,TRBD1,CAWSVGQGAANEKLFF,TGTGCCTGGAGTGTTGGGCAGGGGGCGGCTAATGAAAAACTGTTTTTT
NA,16,TRBJ2-5,TRBV3-1/TRBV3-2,TRBD1,CASSPGTGGYQETQYF,TGTGCCAGCAGCCCCGGGACAGGGGGTTACCAAGAGACCCAGTACTTC
NA,12,TRBJ1-3,TRBV6-5,NA,CAAGSSGNTIYF,TGTGCCGCCGGGTCCTCTGGAAACACCATATATTTT
NA,15,TRBJ1-2,TRBV13,TRBD1,CASSPEAGGNYGYTF,TGTGCCAGCAGCCCCGAGGCAGGGGGGAACTATGGCTACACCTTC
once,14,TRBJ1-1,TRBV29-1,NA,CSVKRGGMNTEAFF,TGCAGCGTTAAAAGAGGGGGTATGAACACTGAAGCTTTCTTT
NA,15,TRBJ2-3,TRBV28,NA,CASSIPQGEADTQYF,TGTGCCAGCAGTATTCCCCAGGGAGAAGCAGATACGCAGTATTTT
NA,13,TRBJ1-2,TRBV30,NA,CAWSLGINYGYTF,TGTGCCTGGAGTTTGGGTATTAACTATGGCTACACCTTC
NA,13,TRBJ2-7,TRBV29-1,NA,CSAGTGAWYEQYF,TGCAGCGCAGGGACGGGGGCCTGGTACGAGCAGTACTTC
NA,12,TRBJ1-1,TRBV2,TRBD1,CASSGQGIEAFF,TGTGCCAGCAGTGGACAGGGGATTGAAGCTTTCTTT
NA,14,TRBJ2-7,TRBV5-5,NA,CASSFRQATYEQYF,TGTGCCAGCAGCTTCCGACAAGCAACCTACGAGCAGTACTTC
once,15,TRBJ2-1,TRBV7-3,TRBD2,CASSSTSGSESEQFF,TGTGCCAGCAGCTCTACTAGCGGGAGTGAGAGTGAGCAGTTCTTC
NA,13,TRBJ2-3,TRBV5-1,NA,CASSVGDGRTQYF,TGCGCCAGCAGCGTGGGCGATGGGAGGACGCAGTATTTT
NA,14,TRBJ1-1,TRBV5-1,NA,CASSIQGLQTEAFF,TGCGCCAGCAGCATACAGGGACTCCAAACTGAAGCTTTCTTT
few,12,TRBJ2-1,TRBV9,NA,CASRGGREEQFF,TGTGCCAGCAGGGGCGGCCGAGAAGAGCAGTTCTTC
NA,13,TRBJ1-1,TRBV19,NA,CASSIGGSTEAFF,TGTGCCAGTAGTATAGGGGGGTCCACTGAAGCTTTCTTT
NA,14,TRBJ2-5,TRBV6-2/TRBV6-3,NA,CASSYDYPQETQYF,TGTGCCAGCAGTTACGACTACCCTCAAGAGACCCAGTACTTC
NA,12,TRBJ2-5,TRBV6-5,NA,CASSYSFSTQYF,TGTGCCAGCAGTTACAGTTTCTCGACCCAGTACTTC
NA,15,TRBJ1-1,TRBV19,TRBD1,CASSNGDRGTTEAFF,TGTGCCAGTAGTAATGGCGACAGGGGAACAACTGAAGCTTTCTTT
NA,12,TRBJ1-1,TRBV29-1,NA,CSAQGLNTEAFF,TGCAGCGCACAGGGTCTGAACACTGAAGCTTTCTTT
once,16,TRBJ2-5,TRBV5-1,NA,CASSLAEPFTGETQYF,TGCGCCAGCAGCTTGGCGGAGCCCTTTACGGGGGAGACCCAGTACTTC
once,11,TRBJ2-5,TRBV7-2,NA,CASSAEETQYF,TGTGCCAGCAGCGCCGAAGAGACCCAGTACTTC
few,12,TRBJ2-5,TRBV29-1,NA,CSVAPQEKTQYF,TGCAGCGTAGCGCCGCAGGAAAAGACCCAGTACTTC
NA,14,TRBJ2-1,TRBV11-2,NA,CASSGASVYNEQFF,TGTGCCAGCAGCGGGGCTAGCGTTTACAATGAGCAGTTCTTC
NA,13,TRBJ2-1,TRBV27,NA,CASSLSQGSEQFF,TGTGCCAGCAGTTTATCGCAGGGGAGCGAGCAGTTCTTC
once,13,TRBJ1-1,TRBV28,NA,CASSFIRNTEAFF,TGTGCCAGCAGCTTCATCCGGAACACTGAAGCTTTCTTT
NA,16,TRBJ1-2,TRBV5-4,TRBD1,CASSTPRTGVNYGYTF,TGTGCCAGCAGCACCCCTCGGACAGGGGTTAACTATGGCTACACCTTC
NA,15,TRBJ1-3,TRBV7-2,NA,CASSLGGVAGNTIYF,TGTGCCAGCAGTCTCGGGGGGGTAGCAGGAAACACCATATATTTT
NA,17,TRBJ1-1,TRBV24-1,TRBD1,CATSPGGVFPLNTEAFF,TGTGCCACCAGTCCAGGGGGTGTTTTCCCTTTGAACACTGAAGCTTTCTTT
NA,16,TRBJ1-1,TRBV11-2,NA,CASSLDMAGLNTEAFF,TGTGCCAGCAGCTTAGACATGGCCGGATTGAACACTGAAGCTTTCTTT
NA,15,TRBJ2-1,TRBV25-1,TRBD2,CASSESTSGRNEQFF,TGTGCCAGCAGTGAATCGACTAGCGGGAGGAATGAGCAGTTCTTC